The 2 T cell receptor beta chains reported below all come from one sample, sequenced in a study of tumor-infiltrating lymphocytes in primary liver carcinoma. From roughly 18-30 mg of unsorted bulk tissue, DNA and RNA were co-extracted together. Reverse transcription of approximately 500 ng total RNA with a constant-region primer produced TCR beta cDNA. It was through three nested multiplex PCR rounds of slightly modified ARM-PCR that TCR beta libraries arose. A C-beta reverse primer and TRBV1-TRBV30 forward primers served in each of the first two PCR rounds, at 10 cycles apiece. TCRdb reprocessed the multiplex PCR reads with MiXCR, giving one entry per CDR3 protein. This table has tens of thousands of distinct CDR3 sequences, 65% to 80% appearing once. Sequencing was done on a sample of liver tumor tissue from sampling region 1. As to subset: tumor region T1, superior pole. Receptors originate from a man in his forties with primary liver carcinoma and hepatitis B virus infection.

The genes are TRBV6-5 and TRBJ2-1; D possibly uses TRBD1 or TRBD2 (5 bases each). Germline values: CDR1 MNHEY, CDR2 SVGAGI. This CDR3 has 14 amino acids. DNA for the CDR3: TGTGTCTGCAGGAACTTGGGGGACTACAATGAGCAGTTCTTC. Translated: CVCRNLGDYNEQFF.

This clonotype was picked up a small number of times. Compared with germline, one end of the junction differs, possibly owing to a read error. V gene TRBV6-5 combines with J gene TRBJ1-2; D call uncertain. From germline, CDR1 is MNHEY and CDR2 SVGAGI. CDR3 length: 17 amino acids. The CDR3 bases are TGTGCCAGCATTGTACGACCGTTCGGGGTAGCGAACTACGGCTACACCTTC. Translated, it gives CASIVRPFGVANYGYTF.